These 2 T cell receptor beta chains were sequenced from one sample in a study of blood T cells in healthy people across ages. A second roughly 6 to 12 cycle PCR used barcoded and J-beta primers. MiXCR, run by TCRdb on the 5' RACE reads, gives a single entry per CDR3 protein. This table holds nearly 800,000 distinct CDR3 sequences, 25% found once. The same specimen was also included in a second study, on T cells of mothers and their children.

The specimen was blood. Receptors were obtained from a boy aged 5 to 17 in good health.

The genes are TRBV7-3 and TRBJ1-1, with TRBD1 as a possible D gene (6 bases). CDR1 and CDR2 from the germline V gene are SGHTA and FQGTGA. The CDR3 has 15 residues. Trimming left V 3 bases short and J 3 bases short, with 14 bases between. CDR3 residues: CASSFHFSGDTEAFF. DNA for the CDR3: TGTGCCAGCAGCTTCCATTTCTCAGGGGACACTGAAGCTTTCTTT.

This clonotype has only a few counts. This chain connects TRBV19 to TRBJ2-7; 11 bases match TRBD2. Germline-derived CDR1 and CDR2 are LNHDA and SQIVND (reference sequence). V dropped 6 bases and J dropped 2; count of bases not matched to a gene: 3. There are 14 residues in the CDR3. This CDR3 is CASRTSGGAYEQYF. The CDR3 coding sequence is TGTGCCAGTAGAACTAGCGGGGGCGCCTACGAGCAGTACTTC.